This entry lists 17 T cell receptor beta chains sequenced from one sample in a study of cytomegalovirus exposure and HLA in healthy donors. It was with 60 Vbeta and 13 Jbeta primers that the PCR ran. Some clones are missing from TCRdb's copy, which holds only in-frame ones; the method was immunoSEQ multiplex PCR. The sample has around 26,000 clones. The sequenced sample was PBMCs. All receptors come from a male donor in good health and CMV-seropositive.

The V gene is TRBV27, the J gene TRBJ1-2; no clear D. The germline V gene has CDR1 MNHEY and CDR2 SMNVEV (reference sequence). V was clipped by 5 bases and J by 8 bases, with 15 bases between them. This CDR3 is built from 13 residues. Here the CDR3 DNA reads TGTGCCAGCAGTCCCTTTCCCCTTTCCGGCTACACCTTC. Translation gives CASSPFPLSGYTF.

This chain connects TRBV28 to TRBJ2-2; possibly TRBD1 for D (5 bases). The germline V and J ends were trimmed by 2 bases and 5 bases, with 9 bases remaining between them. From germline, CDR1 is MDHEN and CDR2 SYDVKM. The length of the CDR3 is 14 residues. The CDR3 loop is CASSLGARTGELFF. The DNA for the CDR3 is TGTGCCAGCAGTTTAGGGGCGAGGACCGGGGAGCTGTTTTTT.

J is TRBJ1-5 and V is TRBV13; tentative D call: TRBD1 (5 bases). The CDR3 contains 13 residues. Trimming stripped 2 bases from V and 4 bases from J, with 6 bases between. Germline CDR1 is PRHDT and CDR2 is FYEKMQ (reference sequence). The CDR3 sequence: CASSLSGNQPQHF. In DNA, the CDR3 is TGTGCCAGCAGCTTATCAGGGAATCAGCCCCAGCATTTT.

This CDR3 reads CAISASPPGTEAFF. The CDR3 nucleotides are TGTGCCATCAGTGCTTCGCCCCCCGGCACTGAAGCTTTCTTT. V gene TRBV10-3 combines with J gene TRBJ1-1; D remains ambiguous. V was shortened by 4 bases and J by 4 bases, with 13 bases between the two germline ends. This CDR3 region has 14 residues. Germline V gene lookup returns CDR1 ENHRY and CDR2 SYGVKD.

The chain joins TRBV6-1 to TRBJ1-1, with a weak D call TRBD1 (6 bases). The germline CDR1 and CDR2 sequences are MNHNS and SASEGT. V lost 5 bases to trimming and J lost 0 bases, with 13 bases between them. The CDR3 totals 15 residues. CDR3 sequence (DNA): TGTGCCAGCAGTCCCACGGGGGGCCTGAACACTGAAGCTTTCTTT. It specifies CASSPTGGLNTEAFF.

The CDR3: CASSESGRGPTEAFF. CDR3 DNA sequence: TGCGCCAGCAGTGAGTCGGGCAGGGGGCCCACTGAAGCTTTCTTT. The rearrangement uses TRBV10-1 and TRBJ1-1; 8 bases are shared with TRBD1. Trimming cost V 0 bases and J 4 bases; bases outside gene matches: 4. This CDR3 has 15 amino acids. The V gene's germline CDR1 is WNHNN and CDR2 SYGVQD (reference sequence).

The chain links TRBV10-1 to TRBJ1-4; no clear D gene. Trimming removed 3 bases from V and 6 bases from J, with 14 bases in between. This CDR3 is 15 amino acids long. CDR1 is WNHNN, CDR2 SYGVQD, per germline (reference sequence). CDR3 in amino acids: CASSESGSGDEKLFF. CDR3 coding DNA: TGCGCCAGCAGTGAATCCGGGAGTGGAGATGAAAAACTGTTTTTT.

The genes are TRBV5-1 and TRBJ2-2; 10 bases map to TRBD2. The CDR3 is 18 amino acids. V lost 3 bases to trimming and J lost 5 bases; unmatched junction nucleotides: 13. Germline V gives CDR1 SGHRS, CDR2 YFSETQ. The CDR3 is CASSWAGAGGPPTGELFF. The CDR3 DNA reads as TGCGCCAGCAGCTGGGCCGGAGCGGGGGGGCCTCCGACCGGGGAGCTGTTTTTT.

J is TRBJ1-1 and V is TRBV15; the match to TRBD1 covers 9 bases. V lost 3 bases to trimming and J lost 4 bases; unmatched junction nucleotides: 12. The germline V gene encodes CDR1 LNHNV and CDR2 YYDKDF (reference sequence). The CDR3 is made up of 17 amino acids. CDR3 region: CATSSHGTGLIGTEAFF. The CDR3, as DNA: TGTGCCACCAGCAGCCATGGGACAGGGTTGATTGGCACTGAAGCTTTCTTT.

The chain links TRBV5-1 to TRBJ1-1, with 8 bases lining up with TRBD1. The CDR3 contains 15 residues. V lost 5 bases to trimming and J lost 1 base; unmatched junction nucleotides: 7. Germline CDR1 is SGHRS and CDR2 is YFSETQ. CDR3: CASSFGGTGNTEAFF. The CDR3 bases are TGCGCCAGCAGTTTTGGGGGGACAGGGAACACTGAAGCTTTCTTT.

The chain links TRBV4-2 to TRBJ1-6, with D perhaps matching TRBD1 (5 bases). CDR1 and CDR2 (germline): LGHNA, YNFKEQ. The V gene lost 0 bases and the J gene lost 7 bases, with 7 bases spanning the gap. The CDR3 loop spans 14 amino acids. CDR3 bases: TGTGCCAGCAGCCAAGAACAGGAAAATTCACCCCTCCACTTT. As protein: CASSQEQENSPLHF.

The CDR3 spells CASSSPYEGGTEAFF. CDR3 sequence (DNA): TGCGCCAGCAGCTCCCCCTATGAGGGAGGGACTGAAGCTTTCTTT. The V call is TRBV5-1, the J call TRBJ1-1; D gene ambiguous. V lost 3 bases and J lost 5, with 17 bases in between. CDR3 size: 15 residues. Germline V gene sequence: CDR1 SGHRS, CDR2 YFSETQ. The whole variable domain, filled in from reference TRBV5-1 and TRBJ1-1, reads KAGVTQTPRYLIKTRGQQVTLSCSPISGHRSVSWYQQTPGQGLQFLFEYFSETQRNKGNFPGRFSGRQFSNSRSEMNVSTLELGDSALYLCASSSPYEGGTEAFFGQGTRLTVV.

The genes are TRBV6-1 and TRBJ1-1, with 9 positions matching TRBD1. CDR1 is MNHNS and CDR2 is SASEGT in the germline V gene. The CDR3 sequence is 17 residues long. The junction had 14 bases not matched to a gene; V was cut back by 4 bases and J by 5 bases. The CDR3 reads CASSVRQGVGESTEAFF. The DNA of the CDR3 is TGTGCCAGCAGTGTAAGACAGGGGGTTGGGGAGAGTACTGAAGCTTTCTTT.

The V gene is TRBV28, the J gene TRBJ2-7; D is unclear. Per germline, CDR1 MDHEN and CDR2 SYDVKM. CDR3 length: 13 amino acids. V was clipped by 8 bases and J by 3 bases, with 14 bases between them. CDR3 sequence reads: CASRDSTYYEQYF. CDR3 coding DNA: TGTGCCAGCCGCGATAGCACCTACTACGAGCAGTACTTC.

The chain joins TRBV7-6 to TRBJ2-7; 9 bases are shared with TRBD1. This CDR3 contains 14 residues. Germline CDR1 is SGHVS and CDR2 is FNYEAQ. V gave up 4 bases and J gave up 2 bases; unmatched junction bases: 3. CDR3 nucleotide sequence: TGTGCCAGCAGCTCCGGGACAGGGACCTACGAGCAGTACTTC. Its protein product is CASSSGTGTYEQYF.

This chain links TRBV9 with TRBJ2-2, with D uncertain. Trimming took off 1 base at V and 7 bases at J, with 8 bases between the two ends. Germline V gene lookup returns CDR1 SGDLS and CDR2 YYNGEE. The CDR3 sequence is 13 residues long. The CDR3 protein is CASSVRSLGELFF. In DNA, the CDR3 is TGTGCCAGCAGCGTAAGGAGCCTCGGGGAGCTGTTTTTT.

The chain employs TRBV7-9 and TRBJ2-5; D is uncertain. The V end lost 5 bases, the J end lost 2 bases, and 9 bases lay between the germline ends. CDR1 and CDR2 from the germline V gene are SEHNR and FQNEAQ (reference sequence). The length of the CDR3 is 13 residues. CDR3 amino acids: CASSPVPQETQYF. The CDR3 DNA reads TGTGCCAGCAGCCCCGTCCCTCAAGAGACCCAGTACTTC.